These T cell receptor beta chains were read from a single sample in a study of T-cell reconstitution after alpha-beta-depleted transplantation in children. Each CDR3 protein gets one entry after TCRdb re-called the PCR reads with MiXCR. The sample records 200,000 to 250,000 distinct CDR3 sequences, approximately 8.4% being singletons. Sequencing was performed on PBMCs, mostly from graft donor cells, taken 360 days after TCRalphabeta/CD19-depleted stem cell transplant. These receptors all stem from a male patient between 2 and 10 years old who had a stem cell transplant for acute myeloid leukemia, so the T cells may come from the graft donor. CDR3s include the opening cysteine and the closing phenylalanine or tryptophan. The order of the fields is clone size, D gene, V gene, J gene, CDR3 protein, CDR3 DNA. D genes are given only for firm matches. A row's size may be missing; if present it is once, few, many or a size class.

>few|.|TRBV20-1|TRBJ2-7
CSAQSQGYEQYF
TGCAGTGCACAGTCACAGGGCTACGAGCAGTACTTC
>many|.|TRBV24-1|TRBJ2-2
CATSGTVPGELFF
TGTGCCACCAGTGGGACAGTGCCCGGGGAGCTGTTTTTT
>.|.|TRBV29-1|TRBJ2-2
CSAALSGTGELFF
TGCAGCGCCGCCCTCAGTGGCACCGGGGAGCTGTTTTTT
>many|.|TRBV6-5|TRBJ2-2
CASSYLGGGNTGELFF
TGTGCCAGCAGCTACTTGGGGGGCGGGAACACCGGGGAGCTGTTTTTT
>few|.|TRBV12-3/TRBV12-4|TRBJ1-5
CASRGMGDSYQPQHF
TGTGCCAGCAGGGGGATGGGAGACAGCTATCAGCCCCAGCATTTT
>many|.|TRBV29-1|TRBJ2-5
CSVNRAEETQYF
TGCAGCGTTAACAGGGCCGAAGAGACCCAGTACTTC
>few|.|TRBV11-2|TRBJ1-3
CASSLEPPPGTDLSGNTIYF
TGTGCCAGCAGCTTAGAACCCCCTCCGGGGACGGACCTCTCTGGAAACACCATATATTTT
>.|TRBD2|TRBV5-1|TRBJ2-5
CASSSTSVRETQYF
TGCGCCAGCAGCTCCACTAGCGTCCGAGAGACCCAGTACTTC
>.|TRBD2|TRBV20-1|TRBJ2-1
CSARDLGLAGFSYNEQFF
TGCAGTGCTAGAGATCTGGGACTAGCGGGGTTTTCCTACAATGAGCAGTTCTTC
>few|.|TRBV29-1|TRBJ1-1
CSVQSSGRNTEAFF
TGCAGCGTTCAAAGTTCCGGAAGGAACACTGAAGCTTTCTTT
>few|TRBD1|TRBV4-3|TRBJ2-1
CASSQETGGDFGEQFF
TGCGCCAGCAGCCAAGAAACAGGGGGAGATTTTGGTGAGCAGTTCTTC
>many|.|TRBV4-3|TRBJ2-7
CASSPRLGLYEQYF
TGCGCCAGCAGCCCCAGGTTGGGTTTATACGAGCAGTACTTC
>.|TRBD2|TRBV12-3/TRBV12-4|TRBJ2-7
CASSLGAGGEQYF
TGTGCCAGCAGTTTAGGGGCGGGAGGGGAGCAGTACTTC
>few|.|TRBV14|TRBJ1-2
CASSPRVSDGYTF
TGTGCCAGCAGCCCAAGAGTAAGCGATGGCTACACCTTC
>.|.|TRBV20-1|TRBJ2-1
CSAPDNEQFF
TGCAGTGCCCCAGACAATGAGCAGTTCTTC
>many|.|TRBV18|TRBJ2-3
CASSTSSSRTDTQYF
TGTGCCAGCTCAACCTCTTCGTCCCGCACAGATACGCAGTATTTT
>.|.|TRBV7-6|TRBJ2-5
CASSLGGSGLKETQYF
TGTGCCAGCAGCTTAGGGGGGAGCGGGCTTAAAGAGACCCAGTACTTC
>.|.|TRBV5-5|TRBJ2-1
CASSWDPLDEQFF
TGTGCCAGCAGCTGGGACCCCCTGGATGAGCAGTTCTTC
>.|TRBD2|TRBV5-1|TRBJ2-2
CASTLPTSGGSGELFF
TGCGCCAGCACCCTCCCGACTAGCGGGGGGTCCGGGGAGCTGTTTTTT
>few|.|TRBV19|TRBJ1-5
CASSIGLDNQPQHF
TGTGCCAGTAGTATAGGGCTGGACAATCAGCCCCAGCATTTT
>few|TRBD1|TRBV5-6|TRBJ1-2
CASSLVGDSPTLNYGYTF
TGTGCCAGCAGCTTGGTGGGGGACAGCCCAACGCTTAACTATGGCTACACCTTC
>few|TRBD2|TRBV7-2|TRBJ2-2
CASSHRTSGGWELFF
TGTGCCAGCAGCCACCGGACTAGCGGGGGCTGGGAGCTGTTTTTT
>few|.|TRBV29-1|TRBJ2-3
CSGTRQPGRDTQYF
TGCAGCGGCACCAGGCAGCCCGGCAGAGATACGCAGTATTTT
>few|.|TRBV5-6|TRBJ2-1
CASSPGTPIVNEQFF
TGTGCCAGCAGTCCCGGGACCCCGATTGTGAATGAGCAGTTCTTC
>.|TRBD2|TRBV29-1|TRBJ2-3
CSVDGAGSDTQYF
TGCAGCGTTGATGGAGCGGGATCTGATACGCAGTATTTT
>few|.|TRBV3-1|TRBJ2-1
CASSQSSRNEQFF
TGTGCCAGCAGCCAGTCTAGCAGAAATGAGCAGTTCTTC
>many|TRBD1|TRBV6-2/TRBV6-3|TRBJ2-7
CATGQSYYEQYF
TGTGCCACGGGACAGTCCTACTACGAGCAGTACTTC
>.|.|TRBV20-1|TRBJ1-4
CSARDRAGLTSNEKLFF
TGCAGTGCTAGAGATAGGGCAGGGTTGACAAGTAATGAAAAACTGTTTTTT
>medium-sized|.|TRBV12-3/TRBV12-4|TRBJ2-5
CASSLANTGQETQYF
TGTGCCAGCAGTTTAGCGAACACTGGCCAAGAGACCCAGTACTTC
>.|.|TRBV29-1|TRBJ1-2
CSVVGGHGGTF
TGCAGCGTTGTGGGGGGCCACGGGGGCACCTTC
>few|.|TRBV9|TRBJ2-2
CASSPRLRVGGELFF
TGTGCCAGCAGCCCCCGCCTGAGAGTGGGCGGGGAGCTGTTTTTT
>few|TRBD1|TRBV6-5|TRBJ2-5
CASSNQRQGKETQYF
TGTGCCAGCAGTAACCAAAGACAGGGGAAAGAGACCCAGTACTTC
>.|.|TRBV12-3/TRBV12-4|TRBJ1-2
CASNLAQVSGYTF
TGTGCCAGCAATCTGGCCCAGGTTTCCGGCTACACCTTC
>many|.|TRBV6-5|TRBJ1-5
CASSFLGNQPQHF
TGTGCCAGCAGTTTCCTTGGCAATCAGCCCCAGCATTTT
>few|TRBD2|TRBV2|TRBJ2-5
CASSENSGGWETQYF
TGTGCCAGCAGCGAAAATAGCGGGGGGTGGGAGACCCAGTACTTC
>.|.|TRBV5-1|TRBJ1-1
CASSWGDALNTEAFF
TGCGCCAGCAGCTGGGGGGACGCACTGAACACTGAAGCTTTCTTT
>many|.|TRBV20-1|TRBJ2-7
CSARGDPSSSYEQYF
TGCAGTGCTAGAGGGGACCCATCGAGCTCCTACGAGCAGTACTTC
>.|.|TRBV20-1|TRBJ1-3
CSAGTPLAHSGNTIYF
TGCAGTGCGGGTACCCCTTTAGCCCACTCTGGAAACACCATATATTTT
>.|.|TRBV4-2|TRBJ2-5
CASSRSGGAGETQYF
TGTGCCAGCAGCCGATCTGGGGGGGCTGGAGAGACCCAGTACTTC
>many|TRBD1|TRBV6-1|TRBJ2-1
CASSQIPYRGTSGNEQFF
TGTGCCAGCAGTCAAATCCCCTACAGGGGGACTTCTGGGAATGAGCAGTTCTTC
>many|.|TRBV7-6|TRBJ2-2
CASSLERLVNTGELFF
TGTGCCAGCAGCTTAGAACGCCTGGTGAACACCGGGGAGCTGTTTTTT
>.|TRBD1|TRBV4-3|TRBJ2-4
CASSQEPDQGARDIQYF
TGCGCCAGCAGCCAAGAGCCGGACCAGGGGGCTAGGGACATTCAGTACTTC